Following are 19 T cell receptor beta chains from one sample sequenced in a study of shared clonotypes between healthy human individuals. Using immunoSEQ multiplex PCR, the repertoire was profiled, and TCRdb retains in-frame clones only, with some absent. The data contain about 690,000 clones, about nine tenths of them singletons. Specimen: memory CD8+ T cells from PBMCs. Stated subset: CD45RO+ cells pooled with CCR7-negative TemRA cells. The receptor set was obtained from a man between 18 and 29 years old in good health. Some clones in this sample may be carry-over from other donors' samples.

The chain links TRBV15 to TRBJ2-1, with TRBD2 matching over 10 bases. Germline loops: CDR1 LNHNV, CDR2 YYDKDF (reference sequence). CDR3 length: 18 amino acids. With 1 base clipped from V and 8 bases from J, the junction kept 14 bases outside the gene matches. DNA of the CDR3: TGTGCCACCAGCAGAGGTCCCCCGGGGGAGACTAGCGGGTATGAGCAGTTCTTC. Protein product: CATSRGPPGETSGYEQFF.

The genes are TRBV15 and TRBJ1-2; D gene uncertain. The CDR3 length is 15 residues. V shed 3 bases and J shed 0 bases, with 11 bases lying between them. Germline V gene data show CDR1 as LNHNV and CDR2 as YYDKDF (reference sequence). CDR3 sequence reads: CATSSITGTNYGYTF. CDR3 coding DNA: TGTGCCACCAGCAGTATCACCGGGACTAACTATGGCTACACCTTC. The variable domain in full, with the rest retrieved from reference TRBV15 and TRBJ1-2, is DAMVIQNPRYQVTQFGKPVTLSCSQTLNHNVMYWYQQKSSQAPKLLFHYYDKDFNNEADTPDNFQSRRPNTSFCFLDIRSPGLGDTAMYLCATSSITGTNYGYTFGSGTRLTVV.

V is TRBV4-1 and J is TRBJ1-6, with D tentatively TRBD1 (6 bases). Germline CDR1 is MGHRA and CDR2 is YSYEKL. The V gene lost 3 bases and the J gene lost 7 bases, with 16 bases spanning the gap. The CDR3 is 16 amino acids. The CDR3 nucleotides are TGCGCCAGCAGCCAGGGAATGGGGGCGCGAAATTCACCCCTCCACTTT. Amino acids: CASSQGMGARNSPLHF.

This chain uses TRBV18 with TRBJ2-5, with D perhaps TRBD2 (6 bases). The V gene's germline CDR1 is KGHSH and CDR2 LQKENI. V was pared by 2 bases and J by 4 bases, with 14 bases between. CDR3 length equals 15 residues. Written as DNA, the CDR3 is TGTGCCAGCTCACCAAGGCCGACTAGGGGAGAGACCCAGTACTTC. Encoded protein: CASSPRPTRGETQYF. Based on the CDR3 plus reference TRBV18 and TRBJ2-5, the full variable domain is NAGVMQNPRHLVRRRGQEARLRCSPMKGHSHVYWYRQLPEEGLKFMVYLQKENIIDESGMPKERFSAEFPKEGPSILRIQQVVRGDSAAYFCASSPRPTRGETQYFGPGTRLLVL.

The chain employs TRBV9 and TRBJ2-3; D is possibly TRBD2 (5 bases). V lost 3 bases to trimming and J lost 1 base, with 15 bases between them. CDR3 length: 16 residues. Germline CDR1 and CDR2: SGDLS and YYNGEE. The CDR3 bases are TGTGCCAGCAGCGCCCGATCAATGAGGGGCACAGATACGCAGTATTTT. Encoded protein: CASSARSMRGTDTQYF.

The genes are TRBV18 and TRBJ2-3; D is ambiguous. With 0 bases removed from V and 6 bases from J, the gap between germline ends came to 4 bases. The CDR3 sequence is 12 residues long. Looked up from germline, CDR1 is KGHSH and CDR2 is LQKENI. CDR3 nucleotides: TGTGCCAGCTCACCACCTTCCGATACGCAGTATTTT. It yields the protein CASSPPSDTQYF.

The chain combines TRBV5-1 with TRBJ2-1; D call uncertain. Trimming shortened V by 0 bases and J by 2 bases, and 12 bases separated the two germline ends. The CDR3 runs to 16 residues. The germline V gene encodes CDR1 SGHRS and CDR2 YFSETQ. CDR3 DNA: TGCGCCAGCAGCTTGGATGTAGGTAGACCCTACAATGAGCAGTTCTTC. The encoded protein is CASSLDVGRPYNEQFF.

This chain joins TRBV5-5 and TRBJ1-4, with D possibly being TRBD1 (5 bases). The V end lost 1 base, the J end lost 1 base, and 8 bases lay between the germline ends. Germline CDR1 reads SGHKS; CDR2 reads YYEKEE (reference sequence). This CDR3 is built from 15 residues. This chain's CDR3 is CASSLLGVTNEKLFF. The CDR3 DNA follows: TGTGCCAGCAGCTTGTTGGGGGTAACTAATGAAAAACTGTTTTTT.

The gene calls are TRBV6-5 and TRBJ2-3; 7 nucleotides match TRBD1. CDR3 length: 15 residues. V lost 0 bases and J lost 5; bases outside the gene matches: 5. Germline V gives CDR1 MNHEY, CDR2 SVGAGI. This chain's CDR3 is CASSYSPRGIDTQYF. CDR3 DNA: TGTGCCAGCAGTTACTCGCCCAGGGGGATAGATACGCAGTATTTT.

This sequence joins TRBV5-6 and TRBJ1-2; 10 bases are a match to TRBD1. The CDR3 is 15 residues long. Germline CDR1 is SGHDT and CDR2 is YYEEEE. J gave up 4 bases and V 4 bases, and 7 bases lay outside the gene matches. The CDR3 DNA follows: TGTGCCAGCAGCCCCCGGGACAGGGGTTTCTATGGCTACACCTTC. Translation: CASSPRDRGFYGYTF.

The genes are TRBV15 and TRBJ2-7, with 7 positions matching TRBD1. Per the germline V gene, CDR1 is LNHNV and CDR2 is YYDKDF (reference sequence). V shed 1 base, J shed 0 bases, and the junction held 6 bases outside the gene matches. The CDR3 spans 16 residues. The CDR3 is CATSRGGDSGSYEQYF. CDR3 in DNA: TGTGCCACCAGCAGAGGTGGGGACAGCGGCTCCTACGAGCAGTACTTC.

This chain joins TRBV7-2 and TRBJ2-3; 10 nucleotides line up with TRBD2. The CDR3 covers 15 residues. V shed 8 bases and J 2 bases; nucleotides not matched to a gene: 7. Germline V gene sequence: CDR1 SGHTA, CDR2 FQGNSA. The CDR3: CASLAGVLYTDTQYF. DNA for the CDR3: TGTGCCAGCCTAGCGGGAGTATTATACACAGATACGCAGTATTTT. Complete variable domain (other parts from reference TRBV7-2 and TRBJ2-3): GAGVSQSPSNKVTEKGKDVELRCDPISGHTALYWYRQSLGQGLEFLIYFQGNSAPDKSGLPSDRFSAERTGGSVSTLTIQRTQQEDSAVYLCASLAGVLYTDTQYFGPGTRLTVL.

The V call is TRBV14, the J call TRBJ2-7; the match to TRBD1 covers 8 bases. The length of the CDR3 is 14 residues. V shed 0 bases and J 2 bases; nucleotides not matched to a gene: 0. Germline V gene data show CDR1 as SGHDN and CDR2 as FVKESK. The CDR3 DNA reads TGTGCCAGCAGCCAAGAGACAGGGGCCTACGAGCAGTACTTC. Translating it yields CASSQETGAYEQYF.

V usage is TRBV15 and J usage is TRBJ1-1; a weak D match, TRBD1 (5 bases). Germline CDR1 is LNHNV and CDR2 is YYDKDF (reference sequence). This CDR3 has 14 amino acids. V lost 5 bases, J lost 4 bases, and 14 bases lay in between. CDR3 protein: CATSARDGFTEAFF. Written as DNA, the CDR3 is TGTGCCACCAGCGCCAGGGACGGGTTCACTGAAGCTTTCTTT.

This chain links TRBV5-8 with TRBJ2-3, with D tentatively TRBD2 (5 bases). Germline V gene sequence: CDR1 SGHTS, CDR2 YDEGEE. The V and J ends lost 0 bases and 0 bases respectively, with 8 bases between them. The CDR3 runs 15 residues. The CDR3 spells CASSLGRSSTDTQYF. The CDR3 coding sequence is TGTGCCAGCAGCTTGGGGAGGTCTAGCACAGATACGCAGTATTTT.

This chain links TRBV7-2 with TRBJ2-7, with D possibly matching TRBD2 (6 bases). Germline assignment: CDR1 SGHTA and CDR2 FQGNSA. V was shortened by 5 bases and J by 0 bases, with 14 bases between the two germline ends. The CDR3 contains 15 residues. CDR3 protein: CASSPSWGDSYEQYF. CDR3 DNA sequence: TGTGCCAGCAGCCCGTCCTGGGGGGACTCCTACGAGCAGTACTTC.

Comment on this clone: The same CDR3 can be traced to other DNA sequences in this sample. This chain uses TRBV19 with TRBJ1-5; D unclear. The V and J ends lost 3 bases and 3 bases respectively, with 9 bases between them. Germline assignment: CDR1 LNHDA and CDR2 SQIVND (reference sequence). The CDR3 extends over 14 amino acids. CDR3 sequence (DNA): TGTGCCAGTAGTATCCGAGACACCAATCAGCCCCAGCATTTT. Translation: CASSIRDTNQPQHF. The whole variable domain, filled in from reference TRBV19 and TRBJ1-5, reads DGGITQSPKYLFRKEGQNVTLSCEQNLNHDAMYWYRQDPGQGLRLIYYSQIVNDFQKGDIAEGYSVSREKKESFPLTVTSAQKNPTAFYLCASSIRDTNQPQHFGDGTRLSIL.

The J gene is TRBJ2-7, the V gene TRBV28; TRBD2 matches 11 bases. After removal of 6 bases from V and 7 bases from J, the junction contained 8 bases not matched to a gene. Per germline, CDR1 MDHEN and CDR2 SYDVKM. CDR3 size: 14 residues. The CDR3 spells CASSRLAGTGEQYF. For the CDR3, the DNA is TGTGCCAGCAGCAGACTAGCGGGGACCGGGGAGCAGTACTTC.

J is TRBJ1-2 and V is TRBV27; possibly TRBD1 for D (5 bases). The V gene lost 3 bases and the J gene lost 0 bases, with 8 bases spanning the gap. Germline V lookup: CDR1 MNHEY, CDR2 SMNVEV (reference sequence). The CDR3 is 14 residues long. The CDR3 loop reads CASSFARANYGYTF. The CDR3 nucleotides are TGTGCCAGCAGTTTTGCCAGGGCTAACTATGGCTACACCTTC.